The clone carrying this TCR beta chain was seen just once. The antigen is not known. A read error may be the cause here, since a much bigger clone is one base away. Diagnosis of hyperthyroidism was new in patients aged 18 to 65, and its duration was under 2 months. These data are taken from a study of T cells in Graves' hyperthyroidism and ophthalmopathy. Across the study: Peripheral blood samples were taken at initial diagnosis, prior to any treatment.

Researchers took RNA transcripts and amplified the TCR beta CDR3 regions from them. Primed by the HTBI set, a first-round RT-PCR was run on the TCR CDR3. TCRdb analysed the multiplex PCR reads with MiXCR anew, one entry per CDR3 protein. The sample has some 370,000 distinct CDR3 sequences; 15% to 20% are singletons. Study results and caveats: The authors' 13 V-J model separated ophthalmopathy from stable hyperthyroidism.

V shed 3 bases and J 4 bases; nucleotides not matched to a gene: 5. This CDR3 contains 15 residues. Germline V lookup: CDR1 KGHSH, CDR2 LQKENI. This TCR was sampled from a woman in her 30s with Graves' hyperthyroidism that later progressed to Graves' ophthalmopathy. This chain joins TRBV18 and TRBJ2-2; TRBD1 agrees at 7 bases. The source material was blood. CDR3 region: CASSPGQISTGELFF. The CDR3 DNA is TGTGCCAGCTCACCGGGACAGATAAGCACCGGGGAGCTGTTTTTT.